The rows below give T cell receptor beta chains drawn from one sample of a study of regulatory T cells in long-lasting Graves disease. TCRdb analysed the multiplex PCR reads with MiXCR anew, one entry per CDR3 protein. The sample yields about 460,000 distinct CDR3 sequences, 22% seen once. The sequences come from peripheral blood mononuclear cells (PBMCs), collected when the disease was refractory, from a patient treated with antithyroid drugs. The receptors derive from a female donor with Graves disease. CDR3s include the opening cysteine and the closing phenylalanine or tryptophan.

v_call	j_call	cdr3_aa
TRBV5-1	TRBJ1-6	CASSLGAESPLHF
TRBV29-1	TRBJ1-5	CSVDTGSEEPQHF
TRBV10-3	TRBJ2-7	CAIRGTDTYEQYF
TRBV5-1	TRBJ2-7	CASSLFLSYEQYF
TRBV24-1	TRBJ1-5	CATSDTNDRDQPQHF
TRBV6-1	TRBJ1-4	CASSDRGEVVEKLFF
TRBV7-9	TRBJ1-6	CASTLTGTYNSPLHF
TRBV7-8	TRBJ2-5	CASSPTETQYF
TRBV12-3/TRBV12-4	TRBJ2-7	CASSLKANEQYF
TRBV28	TRBJ2-7	CASSLQSGTAYEQYF
TRBV28	TRBJ1-2	CASSQGGIGGYTF
TRBV3-1	TRBJ1-2	CASSPGQGNRGYTF
TRBV7-2	TRBJ2-1	CASSLKSDEQFF
TRBV7-2	TRBJ1-5	CASSLGQGADGQPQHF
TRBV7-6	TRBJ2-7	CASSQQGLSYEQYF
TRBV6-5	TRBJ1-5	CASSYARNQPQHF
TRBV3-1	TRBJ1-3	CASSQAGGLEGNTIYF
TRBV19	TRBJ2-4	CASSVTGGAKNIQYF
TRBV12-3/TRBV12-4	TRBJ2-7	CASSTQRASYEQYF
TRBV6-6	TRBJ1-4	CASSYSSEKLFF
TRBV5-1	TRBJ2-5	CASSSGQAGKTQYF
TRBV5-5	TRBJ2-5	CASSYDRVQTQYF
TRBV20-1	TRBJ1-1	CSARKGPNTEAFF
TRBV20-1	TRBJ2-5	CSASPTTSGRGETQYF
TRBV20-1	TRBJ2-7	CSARHPGMGRRAEQYF
TRBV4-1	TRBJ2-7	CASSQDPGGISEQYF
TRBV20-1	TRBJ1-2	CSARVRGVYGYTF
TRBV28	TRBJ2-7	CASRPLAGGLVVAYEQYF
TRBV6-2/TRBV6-3	TRBJ1-5	CASSYSWGDREGGQPQHF
TRBV7-8	TRBJ1-1	CASSSPDTGTEAFF
TRBV12-3/TRBV12-4	TRBJ2-7	CASSGLAGDRAYEQYF
TRBV2	TRBJ1-6	CASKEEGSPLHF
TRBV7-9	TRBJ2-7	CASSSQGGGQLLEQYF
TRBV5-5	TRBJ2-2	CASSGATTYTGELFF
TRBV7-2	TRBJ2-7	CASREVLKYEQYF
TRBV24-1	TRBJ1-5	CATSLGSGGNQPQHF
TRBV28	TRBJ1-5	CASSLGRHSNQPQHF
TRBV6-2/TRBV6-3	TRBJ2-5	CASSYSHQETQYF
TRBV29-1	TRBJ2-7	CSAETHYEQYF
TRBV19	TRBJ2-2	CASSPTGGNTGELFF
TRBV27	TRBJ2-2	CASSYRDRGAGELFF
TRBV12-3/TRBV12-4	TRBJ2-7	CASSSDIPYEQYF
TRBV7-9	TRBJ2-3	CASSFGTGHTDTQYF
TRBV4-1	TRBJ1-2	CASSPRGDRGYTF
TRBV3-1	TRBJ1-1	CASSQVGLNTEAFF
TRBV7-2	TRBJ1-6	CASSFTEDNSPLHF
TRBV5-6	TRBJ2-1	CASSLAGEQFF
TRBV12-3/TRBV12-4	TRBJ2-2	CASSLATGNTGELFF
TRBV6-5	TRBJ1-4	CASSYSGTTNEKLFF
TRBV6-1	TRBJ1-1	CASSPPGQTEAFF